Each of the 20 T cell receptor beta chains below was sequenced from the same sample in a study of blood T cell repertoires in COVID-19. The assay was immunoSEQ multiplex PCR, and TCRdb's table has in-frame clones only and misses some. This table has 200,000 to 250,000 clones, roughly 90% appearing once. Sequencing input: peripheral blood. The receptors shown here come from a man in his forties with active or convalescent COVID-19.

V and J are TRBV7-8 and TRBJ1-4; D possibly corresponds to TRBD1 (6 bases). The CDR3 is 15 residues long. V was shortened by 5 bases and J by 3 bases, with 13 bases between the two germline ends. Germline assignment: CDR1 SGHVS and CDR2 FQNEAQ. CDR3 region: CASSGVGAANEKLFF. The DNA for the CDR3 is TGTGCCAGCAGCGGAGTGGGGGCGGCTAATGAAAAACTGTTTTTT.

V usage is TRBV28 and J usage is TRBJ2-7; TRBD1 is a possible D gene (6 bases). The CDR3 has 16 amino acids. CDR1 and CDR2 from the germline V gene are MDHEN and SYDVKM. V was cut by 2 bases and J by 0 bases, with 14 bases left in between. CDR3 sequence reads: CASSLMLQGASYEQYF. The CDR3 DNA follows: TGTGCCAGCAGTTTAATGTTACAGGGTGCCTCCTACGAGCAGTACTTC.

The chain joins TRBV28 to TRBJ2-7; possibly TRBD2 for D (6 bases). This CDR3 is built from 15 residues. The germline V gene encodes CDR1 MDHEN and CDR2 SYDVKM. V gave up 2 bases and J gave up 0 bases, with 11 bases separating them. CDR3: CASSLGGRSSYEQYF. The CDR3 nucleotides read TGTGCCAGCAGTTTAGGGGGGAGGAGCTCCTACGAGCAGTACTTC.

This sequence joins TRBV2 and TRBJ1-1, with 8 bases lining up with TRBD1. This CDR3 has 13 residues. Germline values: CDR1 SNHLY, CDR2 FYNNEI. J lost 5 bases, V lost 7 bases, and 6 bases had no gene match. DNA for the CDR3: TGTGCCAGCACCATCAGGGGGCGGACTGAAGCTTTCTTT. It is translated as CASTIRGRTEAFF.

This chain joins TRBV2 and TRBJ1-5; 8 bases align to TRBD1. Germline CDR1 SNHLY, CDR2 FYNNEI. The CDR3 extends over 15 amino acids. V dropped 6 bases and J dropped 0; count of bases not matched to a gene: 4. The CDR3 nucleotides are TGTGCCAGCAGACTGGACAGGGATAGCAATCAGCCCCAGCATTTT. It codes for CASRLDRDSNQPQHF.

The chain has TRBV29-1 and TRBJ2-1; TRBD1 is a possible D gene (5 bases). CDR3 length: 11 amino acids. CDR1 and CDR2 from the germline V gene are SQVTM and ANQGSEA. Trimming stripped 3 bases from V and 9 bases from J, with 9 bases between. The CDR3 nucleotides are TGCAGCGTTGAGAGAACAGGTGAGCAGTTCTTC. This codes for CSVERTGEQFF.

J is TRBJ1-1 and V is TRBV7-9; tentatively, D is TRBD1 (5 bases). V lost 5 bases and J 6 bases, leaving 13 bases between the germline ends. Per germline, CDR1 SEHNR and CDR2 FQNEAQ (reference sequence). This CDR3 comprises 13 residues. CDR3 region: CASSPPRGAEAFF. The DNA for the CDR3 is TGTGCCAGCAGCCCGCCTCGGGGGGCTGAAGCTTTCTTT.

This clone has just one count. The chain joins TRBV5-1 to TRBJ1-4, with 7 bases fitting TRBD1. Germline V lookup: CDR1 SGHRS, CDR2 YFSETQ. This CDR3 is 16 amino acids long. J was trimmed by 6 bases and V by 4 bases; bases with no gene match: 12. CDR3 loop: CASSLPRQGEDEKLFF. DNA of the CDR3: TGCGCCAGCAGCCTCCCCAGACAGGGAGAGGATGAAAAACTGTTTTTT.

The chain recombines TRBV4-2 with TRBJ2-5, with D possibly TRBD2 on 5 matching bases. V gave up 0 bases and J gave up 4 bases, with 12 bases separating them. In germline, CDR1 is LGHNA, CDR2 YNFKEQ. The CDR3 runs 15 residues. This CDR3 is CASSQDVTRPETQYF. The DNA of the CDR3 is TGTGCCAGCAGCCAAGATGTAACTAGGCCAGAGACCCAGTACTTC.

The chain combines TRBV10-3 with TRBJ1-2; 9 bases are a match to TRBD1. The V and J ends lost 5 bases and 7 bases, in that order; junction bases with no gene match: 8. This CDR3 has 14 residues. Germline-derived CDR1 and CDR2 are ENHRY and SYGVKD. CDR3 in DNA: TGTGCCATCAGTTCTCGGACAGGGGATGGTGGCTACACCTTC. Translation gives CAISSRTGDGGYTF.

The V and J genes are TRBV18 and TRBJ1-5; D is unresolved. The CDR3 length is 13 residues. Per the germline V gene, CDR1 is KGHSH and CDR2 is LQKENI. The germline V and J ends were trimmed by 3 bases and 6 bases, with 9 bases remaining between them. The CDR3 DNA sequence: TGTGCCAGCTCACCTGTGAGGGCTCAGCCCCAGCATTTT. It specifies CASSPVRAQPQHF. Full variable domain (remainder filled in from reference TRBV18 and TRBJ1-5): NAGVMQNPRHLVRRRGQEARLRCSPMKGHSHVYWYRQLPEEGLKFMVYLQKENIIDESGMPKERFSAEFPKEGPSILRIQQVVRGDSAAYFCASSPVRAQPQHFGDGTRLSIL.

The genes are TRBV6-5 and TRBJ2-7, with TRBD1 matching over 10 bases. After removal of 9 bases from V and 6 bases from J, the junction contained 8 bases not matched to a gene. The CDR3 runs to 13 residues. Germline CDR1 and CDR2: MNHEY and SVGAGI. Here the CDR3 DNA reads TGTGCCAGTTACCGGGACAGGGGTAGCGAGCAGTACTTC. This encodes CASYRDRGSEQYF.

Ten or more counts support this clone. The chain carries TRBV6-6 and TRBJ2-4, with a weak D call TRBD1 (5 bases). The CDR3 consists of 12 residues. Germline loops: CDR1 MNHNY, CDR2 SVGAGI (reference sequence). V was pared by 4 bases and J by 6 bases, with 7 bases between. CDR3 nucleotide sequence: TGTGCCAGCAGTTCCCAGGGAAACATTCAGTACTTC. The encoded protein is CASSSQGNIQYF.

This clone appeared a single time. CDR3 sequence (DNA): TGTGCCAGCAGCCGGGGGACTAGCGCAGATACGCAGTATTTT. As protein: CASSRGTSADTQYF. This sequence joins TRBV7-6 and TRBJ2-3; 10 bases are a match to TRBD2. Germline V lookup: CDR1 SGHVS, CDR2 FNYEAQ. The J segment lost 4 bases and the V segment lost 5 bases, leaving 3 bases of the junction unmatched. This CDR3 spans 14 amino acids.

The chain has TRBV3-1 (or the pseudogene TRBV3-2) and TRBJ2-7, with 7 positions matching TRBD2. There are 16 residues in the CDR3. V trimming: 4 bases; J trimming: 0 bases; junction bases outside the gene matches: 9. Germline CDR1 and CDR2: LGHDT and YNNKEL (reference sequence). The CDR3 sequence is CASSPLGGGISYEQYF. In DNA, the CDR3 is TGTGCCAGCAGCCCCCTCGGGGGAGGGATCTCCTACGAGCAGTACTTC.

The V gene is TRBV3-1 (or the pseudogene TRBV3-2), the J gene TRBJ2-5; 13 positions agree with TRBD2. CDR1 is LGHDT, CDR2 YNNKEL, per germline (reference sequence). The ends lost 2 bases at V and 5 bases at J; junction bases unmatched: 8. The CDR3 spans 17 residues. The CDR3 loop reads CASSQSGLAGDPETQYF. CDR3 coding DNA: TGTGCCAGCAGCCAATCAGGACTAGCGGGAGATCCGGAGACCCAGTACTTC.

This rearrangement joins TRBV15 to TRBJ2-5; D might be TRBD2 (6 bases). The CDR3 spans 14 residues. V was trimmed by 8 bases and J by 2 bases, leaving 15 bases between them. The germline CDR1 and CDR2 sequences are LNHNV and YYDKDF (reference sequence). The CDR3 is CATRRAGPQETQYF. DNA for the CDR3: TGTGCCACCCGACGGGCGGGGCCTCAAGAGACCCAGTACTTC.

The J gene is TRBJ2-7, the V gene TRBV6-5; D might be TRBD1 (5 bases). Deletions cut 8 bases from V and 3 bases from J, with 8 bases between. The germline V gene has CDR1 MNHEY and CDR2 SVGAGI. The CDR3 is made up of 11 amino acids. The DNA of the CDR3 is TGTGCCAGCCGACAGAACTACGAGCAGTACTTC. Translated, it gives CASRQNYEQYF.

J is TRBJ2-7 and V is TRBV5-1; the D gene is possibly TRBD1 (8 bases). Trimming shortened V by 2 bases and J by 6 bases, and 18 bases separated the two germline ends. This CDR3 is 15 amino acids long. Germline CDR1 SGHRS, CDR2 YFSETQ. CDR3 DNA sequence: TGCGCCAGCAGCTTAGGACAGGGAGGGGGTGGCGAGCAGTACTTC. The encoded protein is CASSLGQGGGGEQYF.

This chain uses TRBV6-5 with TRBJ1-2, with 7 bases aligning to TRBD1. The CDR3 is 15 residues long. Trimming took 2 bases from V and 4 from J; bases not matched to a gene: 7. In germline, CDR1 is MNHEY, CDR2 SVGAGI. The CDR3 nucleotides read TGTGCCAGCAGTTACGCCCCCGGGACAGCCTATGGCTACACCTTC. As protein: CASSYAPGTAYGYTF.